The 4 T cell receptor beta chains presented below share a single source sample, sequenced in a study of shared clonotypes between healthy human individuals (TCRdb year 2020). CD8 naive samples were CD45RO-negative cells positively selected for CCR7, giving a CD45RA+CCR7+ population that excluded TemRA cells. Receptors were amplified or captured by the immunoSEQ multiplex PCR assay. This is the immuneACCESS table as TCRdb keeps it, with only in-frame sequences that have V and J called. A part of the clones is gone; compared with another copy, unresolved V genes explain less than half, and the rest is unexplained. The sample contains about 600,000 clones, roughly 98% of them found a single time. The ten largest account for 0.3% of the sample. The sample was naive CD8+ T cells sorted from blood. Sample cell subset or site, as interpreted from the label and publication: CD45RA+CCR7+. All receptors derive from a young man in good health.

V usage is TRBV18 and J usage is TRBJ2-5; no clear D. V was clipped by 2 bases and J by 5 bases, with 15 bases between them. CDR3 length: 15 residues. The germline V gene has CDR1 KGHSH and CDR2 LQKENI. The CDR3 sequence is CASSPELGGPETQYF. The CDR3 DNA sequence: TGTGCCAGCTCACCAGAACTGGGCGGCCCGGAGACCCAGTACTTC. The full variable domain, in which reference TRBV18 and TRBJ2-5 provide the parts outside the CDR3, is NAGVMQNPRHLVRRRGQEARLRCSPMKGHSHVYWYRQLPEEGLKFMVYLQKENIIDESGMPKERFSAEFPKEGPSILRIQQVVRGDSAAYFCASSPELGGPETQYFGPGTRLLVL.

The rearrangement uses TRBV11-2 and TRBJ1-1, with TRBD1 matching 7 bases. In germline, CDR1 is SGHAT, CDR2 FQNNGV. J lost 1 base, V lost 2 bases, and 7 bases had no gene match. There are 16 residues in the CDR3. The CDR3 sequence is CASSLQGEYPNTEAFF. CDR3 DNA sequence: TGTGCCAGCAGCTTACAGGGGGAGTACCCGAACACTGAAGCTTTCTTT.

CDR3 coding DNA: TGTGCCAGCAGCCATGGGACCACTGAAGCTTTCTTT. Encoded protein: CASSHGTTEAFF. The chain employs TRBV7-9 and TRBJ1-1, with D possibly being TRBD1 (5 bases). Germline V gives CDR1 SEHNR, CDR2 FQNEAQ (reference sequence). This CDR3 comprises 12 residues. V lost 5 bases to trimming and J lost 4 bases, with 8 bases between them.

The genes are TRBV14 and TRBJ2-5, with 8 bases lining up with TRBD1. The CDR3 length is 16 residues. V lost 3 bases, J lost 5 bases, and 11 bases stayed unmatched. Germline V lookup: CDR1 SGHDN, CDR2 FVKESK. The CDR3 nucleotides are TGTGCCAGCAGCCACGACCCCCGGACAGGGTGGGAGACCCAGTACTTC. This gives the protein CASSHDPRTGWETQYF.